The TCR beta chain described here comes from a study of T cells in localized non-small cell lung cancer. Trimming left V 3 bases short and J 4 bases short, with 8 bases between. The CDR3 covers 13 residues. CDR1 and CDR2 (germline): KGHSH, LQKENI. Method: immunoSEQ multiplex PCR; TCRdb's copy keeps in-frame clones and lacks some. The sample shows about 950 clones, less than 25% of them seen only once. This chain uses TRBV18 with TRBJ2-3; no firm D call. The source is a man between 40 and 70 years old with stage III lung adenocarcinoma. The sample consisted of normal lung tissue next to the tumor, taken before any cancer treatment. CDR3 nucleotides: TGTGCCAGCTCACCGACTGTGGCAGATACGCAGTATTTT. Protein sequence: CASSPTVADTQYF.